The next 29 T cell receptor beta chains were all read from a single sample in a study of beta chain features in type 1 diabetes. Study findings and constraints: Researchers report that Type 1 diabetes patients had moderately but significantly shorter TCRB CDR3s across all four CD4+ subsets.

Of the isolated RNA, all was reverse transcribed, and so the sequenced material was expressed TCRB transcripts. Produced via immunoSEQ multiplex PCR; TCRdb's table is partial and in-frame only. The data show more than 550,000 clones, over 12% seen once. Their cognate antigens are unknown. Sequencing input: naive CD4+ T cells from blood. The source is a man younger than 30 with type 1 diabetes.

The V call is TRBV9, the J call TRBJ2-1; D gene unclear. V was trimmed by 0 bases and J by 2 bases, leaving 15 bases between them. Germline CDR1 reads SGDLS; CDR2 reads YYNGEE. The CDR3 sequence is 17 residues long. CDR3 loop: CASSVATSRRAYNEQFF. The CDR3, as DNA: TGTGCCAGCAGCGTAGCTACCTCGCGCCGGGCCTACAATGAGCAGTTCTTC.

This rearrangement joins TRBV6-8 to TRBJ2-2; 9 bases are shared with TRBD1. Trimming removed 0 bases from V and 0 bases from J; junction bases left unmatched: 8. CDR3 length equals 19 residues. From germline, CDR1 is MNHGY and CDR2 SAAAGT. The CDR3 loop reads CASSYSEGWDRANTGELFF. The CDR3 bases are TGTGCCAGCAGTTACTCGGAAGGGTGGGACAGGGCGAACACCGGGGAGCTGTTTTTT.

The rearrangement joins TRBV11-2 to TRBJ1-4; TRBD1 agrees at 8 bases. Unmatched junction bases numbered 0, after V lost 1 base and J lost 8 bases. This CDR3 has 13 residues. Germline-derived CDR1 and CDR2 are SGHAT and FQNNGV. The CDR3 loop is CASSLGQGEKLFF. The DNA for the CDR3 is TGTGCCAGCAGCTTAGGACAGGGGGAAAAACTGTTTTTT.

In its sample, this clone was seen a few times. The V gene is TRBV5-4, the J gene TRBJ2-1; TRBD2 aligns across 8 bases. The J segment lost 8 bases and the V segment lost 0 bases, leaving 7 bases of the junction unmatched. There are 15 residues in the CDR3. The germline V gene encodes CDR1 SGHNT and CDR2 YYREEE (reference sequence). The CDR3 coding sequence is TGTGCCAGCAGCTTGGACCAGCGGGAGTCGGATGAGCAGTTCTTC. Protein sequence: CASSLDQRESDEQFF.

The sample holds a few counts of this clone. The chain carries TRBV5-1 and TRBJ2-2; D is possibly TRBD1 (5 bases). Per the germline V gene, CDR1 is SGHRS and CDR2 is YFSETQ. Trimming took off 6 bases at V and 1 base at J, with 13 bases between the two ends. The CDR3 runs 15 residues. The CDR3 reads CASTPLDKNTGELFF. The CDR3 bases are TGCGCCAGCACCCCGTTGGACAAGAACACCGGGGAGCTGTTTTTT.

This clone was recorded a few times. The chain carries TRBV7-2 and TRBJ2-7; possible D gene TRBD2, 6 bases. The CDR3 sequence is 14 residues long. Germline CDR1 and CDR2: SGHTA and FQGNSA. Deletions cut 5 bases from V and 3 bases from J, with 14 bases between. Written as DNA, the CDR3 is TGTGCCAGCAGCGACAGTAGCGGCAGCTACGAGCAGTACTTC. It translates to CASSDSSGSYEQYF.

This chain connects TRBV4-1 to TRBJ2-3; D is perhaps TRBD1 (6 bases). Germline V gives CDR1 MGHRA, CDR2 YSYEKL. The CDR3 extends over 15 amino acids. The V and J ends lost 1 base and 6 bases respectively, with 14 bases between them. CDR3: CASSQGTAAPDTQYF. CDR3 coding DNA: TGCGCCAGCAGCCAAGGGACAGCCGCGCCCGATACGCAGTATTTT.

This clone was counted only a few times. The chain uses TRBV6-5 and TRBJ2-3; 9 nucleotides agree with TRBD1. CDR1 and CDR2 (germline): MNHEY, SVGAGI. There are 15 residues in the CDR3. Germline trimming cut 6 bases from V and 1 base from J; bases unmatched to any gene: 5. The CDR3 protein is CASSLNRGRTDTQYF. CDR3 nucleotides: TGTGCCAGCAGCCTAAACAGGGGGCGCACAGATACGCAGTATTTT.

This rearrangement joins TRBV5-1 to TRBJ1-1; the D gene is possibly TRBD1 (5 bases). The CDR3 sequence is 13 residues long. Germline loops: CDR1 SGHRS, CDR2 YFSETQ. V lost 7 bases, J lost 4 bases, and 14 bases lay in between. The CDR3 DNA follows: TGCGCCAGCCGCTGGGGGGAAGGCACTGAAGCTTTCTTT. As protein: CASRWGEGTEAFF.

In this sample, this clone turned up a few times. This rearrangement joins TRBV11-2 to TRBJ1-2, with unresolved D. The CDR3 has 12 amino acids. In germline, CDR1 is SGHAT, CDR2 FQNNGV. V lost 1 base and J 8 bases, leaving 8 bases between the germline ends. The CDR3 sequence: CASSLGGIGYTF. In nucleotides, the CDR3 is TGTGCCAGCAGCTTAGGAGGCATAGGCTACACCTTC.

The sample holds a few counts of this clone. The chain carries TRBV4-1 and TRBJ2-5; maybe TRBD1 (6 bases). V lost 1 base and J lost 2, with 8 bases in between. The V gene's germline CDR1 is MGHRA and CDR2 YSYEKL. The CDR3 consists of 14 residues. The CDR3 bases are TGCGCCAGCAGCCAAGGACAGGTTCAAGAGACCCAGTACTTC. Protein: CASSQGQVQETQYF.

The V call is TRBV9, the J call TRBJ2-3; 7 bases are a match to TRBD1. Germline CDR1 SGDLS, CDR2 YYNGEE. With V trimmed by 7 bases and J by 2 bases, 7 bases remained unmatched. The CDR3 covers 14 residues. In nucleotides, the CDR3 is TGTGCCAGCGTGCCGGGACAGCACACAGATACGCAGTATTTT. It specifies CASVPGQHTDTQYF.

The chain employs TRBV6-5 and TRBJ2-7; 9 positions agree with TRBD2. The germline V gene encodes CDR1 MNHEY and CDR2 SVGAGI. V lost 0 bases and J lost 2; bases outside the gene matches: 5. The CDR3 spans 16 residues. The CDR3 nucleotides read TGTGCCAGCAGTTACTCGTATAGCGGGAGTCCCTACGAGCAGTACTTC. As protein: CASSYSYSGSPYEQYF.

A few counts support this clone. The sample has other DNA sequences that encode this CDR3 too. The chain links TRBV29-1 to TRBJ1-2; 7 nucleotides agree with TRBD1. Germline CDR1 and CDR2: SQVTM and ANQGSEA. The CDR3 is 12 residues long. The junction had 2 bases not matched to a gene; V was cut back by 4 bases and J by 3 bases. CDR3: CSVGTGDYGYTF. DNA of the CDR3: TGCAGCGTTGGAACAGGGGACTATGGCTACACCTTC.

The chain combines TRBV30 with TRBJ2-2, with D unresolved. CDR1 GTSNPN and CDR2 SVGIG come from the germline V gene (reference sequence). V was trimmed by 4 bases and J by 1 base, leaving 4 bases between them. The CDR3 is 12 residues long. This CDR3 reads CAWTENTGELFF. In nucleotides, the CDR3 is TGTGCCTGGACAGAGAACACCGGGGAGCTGTTTTTT.

This chain connects TRBV9 to TRBJ1-1; 7 positions match TRBD1. This CDR3 region has 18 residues. With V trimmed by 3 bases and J by 0 bases, 14 bases remained unmatched. Germline CDR1 and CDR2: SGDLS and YYNGEE. CDR3: CASSGLQGDSIMNTEAFF. DNA of the CDR3: TGTGCCAGCAGCGGACTTCAAGGGGACAGCATCATGAACACTGAAGCTTTCTTT.

This clone was observed a handful of times. CDR3 coding DNA: TGTGCCAGCAGCGTAGCGCCGGATAATCAGCCCCAGCATTTT. It is translated as CASSVAPDNQPQHF. V is TRBV9 and J is TRBJ1-5; D gene ambiguous. This CDR3 comprises 14 residues. Trimming took off 0 bases at V and 4 bases at J, with 8 bases between the two ends. Germline V lookup: CDR1 SGDLS, CDR2 YYNGEE.

The V and J genes are TRBV30 and TRBJ2-1; tentative D call: TRBD2 (5 bases). The CDR3 is 14 residues long. CDR1 GTSNPN and CDR2 SVGIG come from the germline V gene (reference sequence). Between the trimmed V and J ends, which lost 1 base and 9 bases, there was a span of 16 bases. The CDR3: CAWSGDGVAREQFF. The CDR3 DNA reads as TGTGCCTGGAGTGGTGACGGGGTAGCACGTGAGCAGTTCTTC.

The table lists this clone with a few counts. The chain uses TRBV7-5 and TRBJ2-1. TRBV7-5 is shown as a pseudogene. The CDR3 contains 14 residues. CDR3 nucleotides: TGTGCCAGAAGCTTGCTTGGATCCTACAATGAGCAGTTCTTC. Its protein product is CARSLLGSYNEQFF.

The table lists this clone with a few counts. This specimen includes other DNA sequences encoding the same CDR3. The chain recombines TRBV5-1 with TRBJ2-6; a weak D match, TRBD1 (5 bases). The CDR3 extends over 14 amino acids. The germline V gene has CDR1 SGHRS and CDR2 YFSETQ. Between the trimmed V and J ends, which lost 4 bases and 1 base, there was a span of 6 bases. CDR3 sequence (DNA): TGCGCCAGCAGCCAGGGTTCTGGGGCCAACGTCCTGACTTTC. This sequence encodes CASSQGSGANVLTF.

There are a few counts of this clone. The chain couples TRBV5-1 to TRBJ2-1; D is perhaps TRBD1 (6 bases). This CDR3 is 16 amino acids long. V was cut by 1 base and J by 3 bases, with 14 bases left in between. Germline loops: CDR1 SGHRS, CDR2 YFSETQ. CDR3 sequence reads: CASSLQGPSGYNEQFF. For the CDR3, the DNA is TGCGCCAGCAGCTTGCAGGGGCCAAGTGGCTACAATGAGCAGTTCTTC. The whole variable domain, filled in from reference TRBV5-1 and TRBJ2-1, reads KAGVTQTPRYLIKTRGQQVTLSCSPISGHRSVSWYQQTPGQGLQFLFEYFSETQRNKGNFPGRFSGRQFSNSRSEMNVSTLELGDSALYLCASSLQGPSGYNEQFFGPGTRLTVL.

This clone showed up just a few times. The rearrangement uses TRBV6-5 and TRBJ2-1, with no clear D. Germline CDR1 MNHEY, CDR2 SVGAGI. The ends were cut back, 2 bases at V and 5 bases at J, with 7 bases in the middle. The CDR3 is made up of 13 amino acids. The CDR3 loop reads CASSYRQNNEQFF. CDR3 coding DNA: TGTGCCAGCAGTTACAGGCAGAACAATGAGCAGTTCTTC.

This clone was seen a few times. The chain combines TRBV5-4 with TRBJ2-7; D gene uncertain. The germline CDR1 and CDR2 sequences are SGHNT and YYREEE (reference sequence). Deletions cut 2 bases from V and 2 bases from J, with 8 bases between. The CDR3 consists of 13 residues. The CDR3 DNA reads as TGTGCCAGCAGCTTTGCAGGAACCTACGAGCAGTACTTC. Its protein product is CASSFAGTYEQYF.

This clone was seen more than once but under ten times. V gene TRBV6-5 combines with J gene TRBJ1-1, with D unresolved. The CDR3 contains 13 residues. Trimming took off 10 bases at V and 0 bases at J, with 12 bases between the two ends. Germline CDR1 reads MNHEY; CDR2 reads SVGAGI. Here the CDR3 DNA reads TGTGCCACCAAGAAGGTCCTGAACACTGAAGCTTTCTTT. It specifies CATKKVLNTEAFF.

The chain has TRBV6-5 and TRBJ2-7; TRBD2 matches at 7 bases. Per germline, CDR1 MNHEY and CDR2 SVGAGI. V lost 0 bases, J lost 1 base, and 6 bases stayed unmatched. The CDR3 runs to 16 residues. The CDR3 here is CASSYSSLADSYEQYF. The CDR3 DNA sequence: TGTGCCAGCAGTTACTCGAGCCTAGCGGATTCCTACGAGCAGTACTTC.

This clone occurred a few times. This sequence joins TRBV30 and TRBJ2-3, with 10 bases identical to TRBD2. The CDR3 is 15 amino acids. V was clipped by 8 bases and J by 4 bases; unmatched bases: 12. CDR1 GTSNPN and CDR2 SVGIG come from the germline V gene (reference sequence). The chain's CDR3 is CAAATSGVRADTQYF. The CDR3 DNA sequence: TGTGCCGCCGCCACTAGCGGGGTTAGAGCAGATACGCAGTATTTT.

This chain uses TRBV14 with TRBJ1-2; D call uncertain. CDR3 length equals 15 residues. Trimming cost V 2 bases and J 4 bases, with 14 bases left between them. Germline V gene sequence: CDR1 SGHDN, CDR2 FVKESK. CDR3 coding DNA: TGTGCCAGCAGCCAAATAAGTGAAGCCCCCTATGGCTACACCTTC. Amino acids: CASSQISEAPYGYTF.

The sample holds a few counts of this clone. The chain links TRBV5-6 to TRBJ2-7, with 7 positions matching TRBD1. CDR1 and CDR2 from the germline V gene are SGHDT and YYEEEE. V gave up 0 bases and J gave up 1 base; unmatched junction bases: 4. The CDR3 spans 15 residues. This CDR3 is CASSLGTRGSYEQYF. CDR3 nucleotide sequence: TGTGCCAGCAGCTTGGGGACCAGGGGGTCCTACGAGCAGTACTTC.

This clone was picked up a small number of times. This chain uses TRBV6-5 with TRBJ1-6; TRBD1 is a possible D gene (6 bases). The CDR3 is 13 amino acids. CDR1 is MNHEY and CDR2 is SVGAGI in the germline V gene. The V end was cut by 2 bases, the J end by 8 bases, with 7 bases between. This CDR3 reads CASSYGQHSPLHF. The DNA for the CDR3 is TGTGCCAGCAGTTACGGACAGCATTCACCCCTCCACTTT.